A selection of T cell receptor beta chains follows, all from one sample in a study of T cells in Graves' hyperthyroidism and ophthalmopathy. TCRdb reprocessed the multiplex PCR reads with MiXCR, giving one entry per CDR3 protein. Among roughly 510,000 distinct CDR3 sequences, approximately 48% were seen once, and the ten largest hold around two fifths. The sequenced material came from peripheral blood or thyroid tissue (not recorded which). The receptors here all came from an adult woman with Graves' disease, either hyperthyroidism or ophthalmopathy (not recorded which). The CDR3 runs from the conserved cysteine through the conserved F or W. Each record gives: J gene, D gene, clone size, V gene, CDR3 protein, CDR3 DNA. A D gene is named only where the DNA matches it firmly. A row's size may be missing; if present it is once, few, many or a size class.

TRBJ2-1,-,-,TRBV2,CASSAPRLGNEQFF,TGTGCCAGCAGTGCTCCGAGATTAGGGAATGAGCAGTTCTTC
TRBJ2-1,TRBD2,-,TRBV7-4,CASSYQGREGVEQFF,TGTGCCAGCAGCTACCAGGGCCGGGAGGGGGTTGAGCAGTTCTTC
TRBJ1-1,TRBD1,many,TRBV11-1,CASSMGQGWNTEAFF,TGTGCCAGCAGCATGGGACAGGGGTGGAACACTGAAGCTTTCTTT
TRBJ1-3,-,-,TRBV9,CASSVEGGANTIYF,TGTGCCAGCAGCGTAGAGGGCGGAGCGAACACCATATATTTT
TRBJ1-6,-,-,TRBV9,CASSVGGDTGQLYPLHF,TGTGCCAGCAGCGTTGGGGGGGACACAGGACAACTCTATCCCCTCCACTTT
TRBJ1-1,-,-,TRBV9,CASSPNGGSSEAFF,TGTGCCAGCAGCCCGAACGGAGGGTCCAGTGAAGCTTTCTTT
TRBJ2-5,-,many,TRBV10-1,CASSESTSQETQYF,TGCGCCAGCAGTGAGTCGACAAGCCAAGAGACCCAGTACTTC
TRBJ2-7,-,many,TRBV6-4,CASSDQGSEQYF,TGTGCCAGCAGTGACCAGGGATCCGAGCAGTACTTC
TRBJ2-5,-,-,TRBV7-2,CASSPETLVGTQYF,TGTGCCAGCAGCCCAGAAACCCTTGTCGGGACCCAGTACTTC
TRBJ1-2,-,many,TRBV5-4,CASSLASYGWAEPGYGYTF,TGTGCCAGCAGCTTGGCCTCCTATGGCTGGGCAGAGCCGGGGTATGGCTACACCTTC
TRBJ1-5,-,many,TRBV6-4,CASSAGPLQPQHF,TGTGCCAGCAGTGCGGGACCTCTTCAGCCCCAGCATTTT
TRBJ1-6,-,-,TRBV7-8,CASSPRSGEASSPLHF,TGTGCCAGCAGCCCAAGGTCGGGGGAGGCCTCCTCACCCCTCCACTTT
TRBJ1-1,-,-,TRBV7-6,CASSLDNLNTEAFF,TGTGCCAGCAGCTTGGACAATTTGAACACTGAAGCTTTCTTT
TRBJ2-5,-,-,TRBV20-1,CSARASWETQYF,TGCAGTGCTAGAGCGAGCTGGGAGACCCAGTACTTC
TRBJ2-2,-,many,TRBV9,CASSVEGSGELFF,TGTGCCAGCAGCGTAGAAGGTTCCGGGGAGCTGTTTTTT
TRBJ1-4,-,-,TRBV7-2,CASERGLFF,TGTGCCAGCGAAAGGGGGCTGTTTTTT
TRBJ2-7,-,-,TRBV5-4,CASSLGVEVDGEQYF,TGTGCCAGCAGCTTGGGAGTGGAAGTGGATGGCGAGCAGTACTTC
TRBJ1-4,TRBD1,-,TRBV29-1,CSVEVVGQGQSNEKLFF,TGCAGCGTTGAAGTCGTAGGGCAGGGACAGTCTAATGAAAAACTGTTTTTT
TRBJ2-7,-,few,TRBV7-8,CASSQTGTAYEQYF,TGTGCCAGCAGCCAAACCGGGACTGCCTACGAGCAGTACTTC
TRBJ2-2,TRBD1,many,TRBV6-6,CASSPRTGDTGELFF,TGTGCCAGCAGTCCCCGGACAGGCGACACCGGGGAGCTGTTTTTT
TRBJ2-7,TRBD1,-,TRBV7-3,CASSGWTGPYEQYF,TGTGCCAGCAGCGGCTGGACAGGCCCCTACGAGCAGTACTTC
TRBJ1-6,TRBD1,-,TRBV6-6,CASSKGQGYSPLHF,TGTGCCAGCAGTAAGGGACAGGGATATTCACCCCTCCACTTT
TRBJ2-3,-,-,TRBV12-3/TRBV12-4,CASTVLGRSTDTQYF,TGTGCCAGCACCGTCCTGGGAAGATCGACAGATACGCAGTATTTT
TRBJ1-6,-,many,TRBV20-1,CSARDRGHPGNSPLHF,TGCAGTGCTAGAGATCGGGGACATCCTGGGAATTCACCCCTCCACTTT
TRBJ1-1,-,-,TRBV7-2,CASSLVWGRGIAEAFF,TGTGCCAGCAGCTTAGTCTGGGGCAGGGGAATTGCTGAAGCTTTCTTT
TRBJ2-5,-,few,TRBV12-3/TRBV12-4,CASSSGQSWETQYF,TGTGCCAGCAGTTCAGGACAGTCGTGGGAGACCCAGTACTTC
TRBJ1-3,-,-,TRBV29-1,CSAITGNTIYF,TGCAGCGCTATAACTGGAAACACCATATATTTT
TRBJ1-6,-,-,TRBV12-3/TRBV12-4,CASSLTGVTGSPLHF,TGTGCCAGCAGTTTAACGGGGGTTACTGGTTCACCCCTCCACTTT
TRBJ2-7,-,few,TRBV4-1,CASSQVSGLAHEQYF,TGCGCCAGCAGCCAAGTATCGGGGTTGGCCCACGAGCAGTACTTC
TRBJ1-2,-,-,TRBV18,CASSPGSRGGYTF,TGTGCCAGCTCACCCGGATCGAGGGGGGGCTACACCTTC
TRBJ1-6,-,-,TRBV5-1,CASSLGGEGTLHF,TGCGCCAGCAGCTTGGGGGGGGAAGGGACCCTCCACTTT
TRBJ2-7,-,-,TRBV7-3,CASSTGRRGPEQYF,TGTGCCAGCAGCACCGGACGTCGTGGGCCCGAGCAGTACTTC
TRBJ1-2,TRBD1,-,TRBV29-1,CSVVTGNNYGYTF,TGCAGCGTCGTGACAGGGAATAACTATGGCTACACCTTC
TRBJ1-1,TRBD1,-,TRBV30,CAWRAGGASTEAFF,TGTGCCTGGAGGGCAGGGGGCGCTTCCACTGAAGCTTTCTTT
TRBJ2-5,-,many,TRBV7-6,CASSLDSRGPKGTQYF,TGTGCCAGCAGCTTAGATAGCAGGGGCCCCAAGGGGACCCAGTACTTC
TRBJ2-2,TRBD2,-,TRBV20-1,CSASGSPSSGRGGELFF,TGCAGTGCTAGTGGTTCGCCCAGTAGCGGGAGGGGCGGGGAGCTGTTTTTT
TRBJ2-5,TRBD2,many,TRBV10-2,CASSDPGLAGGETQYF,TGCGCCAGCAGTGACCCAGGACTAGCGGGTGGCGAGACCCAGTACTTC
TRBJ1-4,-,many,TRBV7-9,CASSGTTRGEKLFF,TGTGCCAGCAGCGGGACTACCCGGGGCGAAAAACTGTTTTTT
TRBJ1-4,-,few,TRBV10-3,CAISLQENEKLFF,TGTGCCATCAGTCTACAAGAGAATGAAAAACTGTTTTTT
TRBJ1-1,TRBD1,-,TRBV7-9,CASSSFLDRIMNTEAFF,TGTGCCAGCAGCTCCTTTTTGGACAGGATCATGAACACTGAAGCTTTCTTT
TRBJ2-2,TRBD1,-,TRBV19,CASSPSGGDENTGELFF,TGTGCCAGTAGTCCCTCAGGGGGCGACGAGAACACCGGGGAGCTGTTTTTT
TRBJ2-5,-,-,TRBV10-3,CAISAFEGETQYF,TGTGCCATCAGTGCATTTGAGGGAGAGACCCAGTACTTC
TRBJ1-2,-,-,TRBV19,CASSSYREYGYTF,TGTGCCAGTAGTTCCTACAGGGAGTATGGCTACACCTTC
TRBJ1-2,TRBD1,many,TRBV5-5,CASSLGFDRDSGYTF,TGTGCCAGCAGCTTGGGATTCGACAGGGACAGCGGCTACACCTTC
TRBJ1-4,TRBD1,-,TRBV18,CASSTGQGEKLFF,TGTGCCAGCTCAACGGGACAGGGAGAAAAACTGTTTTTT
TRBJ2-6,-,-,TRBV4-1,CASTPNGANVLTF,TGCGCCAGCACCCCGAATGGGGCCAACGTCCTGACTTTC
TRBJ1-2,-,-,TRBV6-1,CASSIDSLANYGYTF,TGTGCCAGCAGTATCGACAGTTTGGCGAACTATGGCTACACCTTC
TRBJ1-1,-,few,TRBV28,CASSTDTEAFF,TGTGCCAGCAGTACAGACACTGAAGCTTTCTTT
TRBJ1-2,TRBD1,few,TRBV2,CASSEPGQLAGYGYTF,TGTGCCAGCAGTGAACCGGGACAGCTTGCCGGCTATGGCTACACCTTC
TRBJ2-1,TRBD1,-,TRBV5-1,CASSGGQDYNEQFF,TGCGCCAGCAGCGGCGGACAGGACTACAATGAGCAGTTCTTC
TRBJ1-5,-,few,TRBV10-3,CAISESRSGNQPQHF,TGTGCCATCAGTGAGTCGAGAAGTGGCAATCAGCCCCAGCATTTT
TRBJ1-6,-,few,TRBV5-4,CASSLKVPQAGYNSPLHF,TGTGCCAGCAGTTTAAAAGTCCCACAGGCCGGGTATAATTCACCCCTCCACTTT